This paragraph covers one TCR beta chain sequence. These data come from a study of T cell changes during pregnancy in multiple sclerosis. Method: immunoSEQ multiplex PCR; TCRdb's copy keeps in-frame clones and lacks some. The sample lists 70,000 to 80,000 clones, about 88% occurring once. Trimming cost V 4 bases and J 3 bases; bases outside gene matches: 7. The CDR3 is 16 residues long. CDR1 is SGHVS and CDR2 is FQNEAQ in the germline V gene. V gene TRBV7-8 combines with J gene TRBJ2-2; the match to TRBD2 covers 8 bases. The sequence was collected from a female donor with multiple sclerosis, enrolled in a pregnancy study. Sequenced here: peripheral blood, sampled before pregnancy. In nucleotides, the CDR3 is TGTGCCAGCAGCTCCCCCCCGGGAGGGCACACCGGGGAGCTGTTTTTT. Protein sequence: CASSSPPGGHTGELFF.